The sequence of this TCR beta chain was determined in a study of T cell changes during pregnancy in multiple sclerosis. This clone is a singleton in its sample. The table came from immunoSEQ multiplex PCR; TCRdb's copy has only in-frame clones and leaves some out. This table has 50,000 to 75,000 clones, over 90% appearing once. Germline loops: CDR1 SNHLY, CDR2 FYNNEI. CDR3 length: 15 residues. V lost 7 bases, J lost 3 bases, and 9 bases stayed unmatched. This sequence joins TRBV2 and TRBJ2-1, with 7 bases matching TRBD2. The specimen comprised CD8+ T cells from peripheral blood mononuclear cells, sampled in the third trimester of pregnancy. The TCR was taken from a female donor with multiple sclerosis, enrolled in a pregnancy study. This CDR3 reads CASKVGGSVYNEQFF. CDR3 coding DNA: TGTGCCAGCAAAGTAGGCGGGAGCGTCTACAATGAGCAGTTCTTC.